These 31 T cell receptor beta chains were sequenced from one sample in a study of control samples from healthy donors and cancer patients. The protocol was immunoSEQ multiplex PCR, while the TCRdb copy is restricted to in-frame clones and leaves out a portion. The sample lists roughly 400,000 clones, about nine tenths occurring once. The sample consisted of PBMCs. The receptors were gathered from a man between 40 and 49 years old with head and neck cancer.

The CDR3 sequence is CASSTSGGQETQYF. In DNA, the CDR3 is TGTGCCAGCAGCACCAGCGGGGGCCAAGAGACCCAGTACTTC. The rearrangement uses TRBV7-9 and TRBJ2-5, with TRBD2 matching 8 bases. The germline V gene encodes CDR1 SEHNR and CDR2 FQNEAQ (reference sequence). This CDR3 has 14 amino acids. V gave up 5 bases and J gave up 1 base; unmatched junction bases: 3.

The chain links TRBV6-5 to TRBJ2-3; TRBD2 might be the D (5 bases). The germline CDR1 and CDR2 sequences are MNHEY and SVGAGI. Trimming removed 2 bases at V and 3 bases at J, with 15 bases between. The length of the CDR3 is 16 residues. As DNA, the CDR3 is TGTGCCAGCAGTTACGAGGGAGTGCTAGAAACAGATACGCAGTATTTT. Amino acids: CASSYEGVLETDTQYF.

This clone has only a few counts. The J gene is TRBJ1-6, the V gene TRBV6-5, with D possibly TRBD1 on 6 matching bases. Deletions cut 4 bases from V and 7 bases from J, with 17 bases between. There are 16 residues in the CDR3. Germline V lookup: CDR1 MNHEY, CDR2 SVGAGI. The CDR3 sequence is CASSSGLGGPNSPLHF. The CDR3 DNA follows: TGTGCCAGCAGTTCCGGCTTAGGGGGTCCAAATTCACCCCTCCACTTT.

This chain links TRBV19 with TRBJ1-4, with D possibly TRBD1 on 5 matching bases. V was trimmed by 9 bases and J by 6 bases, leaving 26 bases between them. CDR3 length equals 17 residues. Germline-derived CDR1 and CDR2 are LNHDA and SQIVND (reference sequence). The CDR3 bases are TGTGCCAGCCTGGGGCAGGTGGACTACAAGGTCCATGAAAAACTGTTTTTT. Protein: CASLGQVDYKVHEKLFF.

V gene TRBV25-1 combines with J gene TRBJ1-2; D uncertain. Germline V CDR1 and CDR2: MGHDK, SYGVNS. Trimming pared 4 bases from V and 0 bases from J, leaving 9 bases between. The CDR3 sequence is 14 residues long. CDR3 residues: CASSVNSANYGYTF. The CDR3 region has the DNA TGTGCCAGCAGTGTAAACAGCGCTAACTATGGCTACACCTTC.

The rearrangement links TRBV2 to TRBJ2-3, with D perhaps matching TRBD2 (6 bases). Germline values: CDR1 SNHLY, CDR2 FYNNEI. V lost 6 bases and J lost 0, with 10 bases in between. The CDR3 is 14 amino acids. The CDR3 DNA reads TGTGCCAGCAGGAAACTAGCTAGCACAGATACGCAGTATTTT. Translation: CASRKLASTDTQYF.

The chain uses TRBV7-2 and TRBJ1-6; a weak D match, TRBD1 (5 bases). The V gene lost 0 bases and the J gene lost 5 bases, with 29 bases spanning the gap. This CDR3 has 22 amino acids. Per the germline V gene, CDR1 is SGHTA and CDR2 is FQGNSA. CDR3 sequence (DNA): TGTGCCAGCAGCTTAGCGATAGGAAGGGGCCGCGGGCTGGGGTTTGATAATTCACCCCTCCACTTT. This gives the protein CASSLAIGRGRGLGFDNSPLHF.

CDR3 nucleotide sequence: TGTGCCAGCAGTTTATTGACAGCCGAAGCGGCTTTCTTT. Its protein product is CASSLLTAEAAFF. The chain is built from TRBV12-3 or TRBV12-4 and TRBJ1-1, with a possible D match to TRBD1 (5 bases). V was shortened by 2 bases and J by 11 bases, with 15 bases between the two germline ends. The CDR3 covers 13 residues.

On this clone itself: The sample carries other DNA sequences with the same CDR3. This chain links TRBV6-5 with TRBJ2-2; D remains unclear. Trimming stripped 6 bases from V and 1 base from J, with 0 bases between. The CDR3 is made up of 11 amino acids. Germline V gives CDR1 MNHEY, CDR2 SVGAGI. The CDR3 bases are TGTGCCAGCAGGAACACCGGGGAGCTGTTTTTT. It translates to CASRNTGELFF.

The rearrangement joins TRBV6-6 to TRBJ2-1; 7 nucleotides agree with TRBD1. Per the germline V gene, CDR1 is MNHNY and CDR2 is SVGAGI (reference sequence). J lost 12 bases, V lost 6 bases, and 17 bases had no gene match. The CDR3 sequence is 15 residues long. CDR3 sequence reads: CASRDSTGMLGWQFF. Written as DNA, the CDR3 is TGTGCCAGCAGGGACTCGACAGGGATGTTAGGGTGGCAGTTCTTC.

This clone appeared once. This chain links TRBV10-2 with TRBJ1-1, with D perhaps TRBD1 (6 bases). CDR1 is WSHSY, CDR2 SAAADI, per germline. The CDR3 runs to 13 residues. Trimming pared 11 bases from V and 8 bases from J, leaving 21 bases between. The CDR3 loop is CAGDRGGAPEAFF. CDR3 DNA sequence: TGCGCCGGCGATCGGGGGGGGGCTCCCGAAGCTTTCTTT.

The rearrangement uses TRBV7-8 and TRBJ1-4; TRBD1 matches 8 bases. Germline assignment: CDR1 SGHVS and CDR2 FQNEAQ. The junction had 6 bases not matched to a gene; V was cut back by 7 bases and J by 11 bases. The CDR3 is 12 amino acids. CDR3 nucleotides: TGTGCCAGCAAACGGACAGGGCAGAAACTGTTTTTT. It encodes CASKRTGQKLFF.

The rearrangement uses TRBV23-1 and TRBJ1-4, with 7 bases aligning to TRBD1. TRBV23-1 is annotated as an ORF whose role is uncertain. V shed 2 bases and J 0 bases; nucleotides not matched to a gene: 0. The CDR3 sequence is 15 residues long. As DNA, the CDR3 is TGCGCCAGCAGTCAAGGACAGGCAACTAATGAAAAACTGTTTTTT. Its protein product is CASSQGQATNEKLFF.

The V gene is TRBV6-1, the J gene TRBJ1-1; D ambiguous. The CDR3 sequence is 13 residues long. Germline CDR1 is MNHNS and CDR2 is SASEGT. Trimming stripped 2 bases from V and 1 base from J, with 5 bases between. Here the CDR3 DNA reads TGTGCCAGCAGTGAACAACAGAACACTGAAGCTTTCTTT. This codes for CASSEQQNTEAFF.

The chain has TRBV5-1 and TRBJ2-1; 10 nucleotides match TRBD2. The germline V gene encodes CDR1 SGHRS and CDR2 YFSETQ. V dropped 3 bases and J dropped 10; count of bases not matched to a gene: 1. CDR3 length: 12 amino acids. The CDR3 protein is CASSYSGGEQFF. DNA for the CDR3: TGCGCCAGCAGCTATAGCGGGGGGGAGCAGTTCTTC.

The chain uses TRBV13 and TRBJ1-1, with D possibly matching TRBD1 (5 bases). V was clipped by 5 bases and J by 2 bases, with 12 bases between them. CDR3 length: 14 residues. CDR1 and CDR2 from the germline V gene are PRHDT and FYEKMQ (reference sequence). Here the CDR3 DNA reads TGTGCCAGCAGCCCACGGACATCAAACACTGAAGCTTTCTTT. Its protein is CASSPRTSNTEAFF.

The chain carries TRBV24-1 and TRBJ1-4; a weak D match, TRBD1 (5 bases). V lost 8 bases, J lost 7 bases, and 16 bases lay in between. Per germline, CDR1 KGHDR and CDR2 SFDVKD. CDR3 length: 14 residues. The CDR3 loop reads CATNSQGAFEKLFF. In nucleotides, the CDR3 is TGTGCCACCAATTCGCAGGGCGCATTTGAAAAACTGTTTTTT.

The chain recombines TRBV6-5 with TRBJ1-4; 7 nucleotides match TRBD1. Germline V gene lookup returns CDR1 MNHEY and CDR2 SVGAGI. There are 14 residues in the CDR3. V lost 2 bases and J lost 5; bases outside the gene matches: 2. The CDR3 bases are TGTGCCAGCAGTTACCGGGACAGAAATGAAAAACTGTTTTTT. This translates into CASSYRDRNEKLFF.

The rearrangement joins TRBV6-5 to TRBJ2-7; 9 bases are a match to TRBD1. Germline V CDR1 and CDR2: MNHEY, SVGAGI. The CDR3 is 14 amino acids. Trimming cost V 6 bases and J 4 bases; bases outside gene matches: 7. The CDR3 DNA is TGTGCCAGCAGCCCCGGGACAGGGAAGTACGAGCAGTACTTC. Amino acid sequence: CASSPGTGKYEQYF.

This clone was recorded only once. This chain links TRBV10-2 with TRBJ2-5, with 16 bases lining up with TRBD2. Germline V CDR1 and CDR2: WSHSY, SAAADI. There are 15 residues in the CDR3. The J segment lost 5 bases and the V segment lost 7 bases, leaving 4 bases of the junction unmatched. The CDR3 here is CASTGTSGGVETQYF. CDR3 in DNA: TGCGCCAGCACCGGGACTAGCGGGGGGGTCGAGACCCAGTACTTC.

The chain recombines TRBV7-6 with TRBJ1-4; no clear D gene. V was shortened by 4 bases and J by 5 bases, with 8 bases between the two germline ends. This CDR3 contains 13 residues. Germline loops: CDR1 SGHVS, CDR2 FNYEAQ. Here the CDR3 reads CASSSPSNEKLFF. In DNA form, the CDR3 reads TGTGCCAGCAGCTCCCCGTCCAATGAAAAACTGTTTTTT.

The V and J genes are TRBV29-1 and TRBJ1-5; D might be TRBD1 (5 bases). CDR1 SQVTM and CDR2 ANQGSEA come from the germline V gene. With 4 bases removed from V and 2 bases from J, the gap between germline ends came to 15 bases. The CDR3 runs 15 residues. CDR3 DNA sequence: TGCAGCGTTGGCGGGGCCGGCGGTGGCAATCAGCCCCAGCATTTT. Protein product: CSVGGAGGGNQPQHF. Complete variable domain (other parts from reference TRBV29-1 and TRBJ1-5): SAVISQKPSRDICQRGTSLTIQCQVDSQVTMMFWYRQQPGQSLTLIATANQGSEATYESGFVIDKFPISRPNLTFSTLTVSNMSPEDSSIYLCSVGGAGGGNQPQHFGDGTRLSIL.

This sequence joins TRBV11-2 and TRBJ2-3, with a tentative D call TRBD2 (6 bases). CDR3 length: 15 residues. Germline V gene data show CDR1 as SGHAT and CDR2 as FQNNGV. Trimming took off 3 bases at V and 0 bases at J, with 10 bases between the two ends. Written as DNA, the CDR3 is TGTGCCAGCAGCTTCTTAGCGGAAAGCACAGATACGCAGTATTTT. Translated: CASSFLAESTDTQYF.

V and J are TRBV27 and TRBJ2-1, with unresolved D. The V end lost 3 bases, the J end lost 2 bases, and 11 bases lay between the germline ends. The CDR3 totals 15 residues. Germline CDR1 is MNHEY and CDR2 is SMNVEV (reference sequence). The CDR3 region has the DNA TGTGCCAGCAGTTTTCATTCAGGAACCTACAATGAGCAGTTCTTC. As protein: CASSFHSGTYNEQFF.

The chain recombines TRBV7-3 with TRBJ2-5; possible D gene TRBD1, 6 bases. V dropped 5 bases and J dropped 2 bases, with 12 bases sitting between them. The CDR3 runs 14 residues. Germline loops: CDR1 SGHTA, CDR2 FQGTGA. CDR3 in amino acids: CASSPDRYQETQYF. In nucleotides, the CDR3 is TGTGCCAGCAGCCCTGACAGGTATCAAGAGACCCAGTACTTC.

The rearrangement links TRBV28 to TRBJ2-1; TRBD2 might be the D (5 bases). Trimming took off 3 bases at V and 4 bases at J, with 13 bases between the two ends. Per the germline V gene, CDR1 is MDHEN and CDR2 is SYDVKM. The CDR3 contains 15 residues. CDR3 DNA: TGTGCCAGCAGTTTCCCACTAGATATATACAATGAGCAGTTCTTC. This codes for CASSFPLDIYNEQFF.

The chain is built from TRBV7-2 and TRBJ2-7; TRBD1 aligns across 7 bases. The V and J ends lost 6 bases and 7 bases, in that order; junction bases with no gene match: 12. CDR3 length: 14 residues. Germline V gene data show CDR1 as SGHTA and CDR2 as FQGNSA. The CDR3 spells CASSQGVQSGEQYF. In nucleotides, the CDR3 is TGTGCCAGCAGTCAGGGGGTCCAATCTGGGGAGCAGTACTTC. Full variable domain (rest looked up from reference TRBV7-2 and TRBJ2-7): GAGVSQSPSNKVTEKGKDVELRCDPISGHTALYWYRQSLGQGLEFLIYFQGNSAPDKSGLPSDRFSAERTGGSVSTLTIQRTQQEDSAVYLCASSQGVQSGEQYFGPGTRLTVT.

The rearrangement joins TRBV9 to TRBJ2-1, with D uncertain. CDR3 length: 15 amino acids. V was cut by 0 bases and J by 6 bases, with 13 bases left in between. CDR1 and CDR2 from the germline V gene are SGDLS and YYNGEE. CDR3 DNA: TGTGCCAGCAGCGTAGATCAATCACACGGCAATGAGCAGTTCTTC. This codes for CASSVDQSHGNEQFF.

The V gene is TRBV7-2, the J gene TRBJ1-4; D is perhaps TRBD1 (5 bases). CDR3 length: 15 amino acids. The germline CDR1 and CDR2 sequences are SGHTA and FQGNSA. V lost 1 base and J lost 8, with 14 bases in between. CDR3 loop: CASSLVGTVGEKLFF. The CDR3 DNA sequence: TGTGCCAGCAGCTTAGTTGGGACCGTGGGGGAAAAACTGTTTTTT.

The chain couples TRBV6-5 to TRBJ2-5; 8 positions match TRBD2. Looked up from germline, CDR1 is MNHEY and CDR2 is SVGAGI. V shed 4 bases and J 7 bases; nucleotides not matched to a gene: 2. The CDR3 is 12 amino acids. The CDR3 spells CASSSLAGTQYF. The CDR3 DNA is TGTGCCAGCAGTTCCCTAGCGGGGACCCAGTACTTC.

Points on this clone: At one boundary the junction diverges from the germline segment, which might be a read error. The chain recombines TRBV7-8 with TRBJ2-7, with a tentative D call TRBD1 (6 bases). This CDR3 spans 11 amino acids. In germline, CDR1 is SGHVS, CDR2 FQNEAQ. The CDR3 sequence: CASSLEGQSFF. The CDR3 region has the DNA TGTGCCAGCAGCTTAGAGGGACAATCCTTTTTC.